A selection of T cell receptor beta chains follows, all from one sample in a study of shared clonotypes between healthy human individuals. Generated by immunoSEQ multiplex PCR, the TCRdb table keeps only in-frame clones and is missing some. The data hold more than 600,000 clones, with around 90% observed a single time. The sample consisted of naive CD8+ T cells sorted from blood. The receptors were gathered from a man aged 30 to 39 in good health. CDR3s include the opening cysteine and the closing phenylalanine or tryptophan. Each record gives: V gene, clone size, CDR3 length, J gene, D gene, CDR3 DNA, CDR3 protein. D genes are given only for firm matches. Where a row states a size, it is once, few, many or the class of an expanded clone; other rows omit it.

v_gene: TRBV5-6
abundance: NA
len: 14
j_gene: TRBJ1-1
d_gene: NA
CDR3nt: TGTGCCAGCAGTAAGTGGGTTCGGAACACTGAAGCTTTCTTT
CDR3aa: CASSKWVRNTEAFF

v_gene: TRBV7-9
abundance: NA
len: 13
j_gene: TRBJ2-3
d_gene: NA
CDR3nt: TGTGCCAGCAGCTTATTAAGCACAGATACGCAGTATTTT
CDR3aa: CASSLLSTDTQYF

v_gene: TRBV19
abundance: NA
len: 15
j_gene: TRBJ1-2
d_gene: TRBD1
CDR3nt: TGTGCCAGCTCCGGGACAGGGACCCGCCGCTATGGCTACACCTTC
CDR3aa: CASSGTGTRRYGYTF

v_gene: TRBV7-9
abundance: NA
len: 12
j_gene: TRBJ2-7
d_gene: NA
CDR3nt: TGTGCCAGCGAAAGGCTAGAGTTCGAGCAGTACTTC
CDR3aa: CASERLEFEQYF

v_gene: TRBV6-6
abundance: NA
len: 11
j_gene: TRBJ1-1
d_gene: NA
CDR3nt: TGTGCCAGCAGTTACGGCACTGAAGCTTTCTTT
CDR3aa: CASSYGTEAFF

v_gene: TRBV7-9
abundance: once
len: 14
j_gene: TRBJ2-5
d_gene: NA
CDR3nt: TGTGCCTTGGCCCGGGCAGGGAATCAAGAGACCCAGTACTTC
CDR3aa: CALARAGNQETQYF

v_gene: TRBV29-1
abundance: few
len: 11
j_gene: TRBJ1-2
d_gene: TRBD1
CDR3nt: TGCAGCTCAGGGACAGCCGATGGCTACACCTTC
CDR3aa: CSSGTADGYTF

v_gene: TRBV7-9
abundance: once
len: 17
j_gene: TRBJ1-4
d_gene: TRBD1
CDR3nt: TGTGCCAGCAGCTGGGGGACAGCCGGTTCAACTAATGAAAAACTGTTTTTT
CDR3aa: CASSWGTAGSTNEKLFF

v_gene: TRBV30
abundance: NA
len: 15
j_gene: TRBJ1-1
d_gene: NA
CDR3nt: TGTGCCTGGAGTGTACGGGCAGGGGCGGACACTGAAGCTTTCTTT
CDR3aa: CAWSVRAGADTEAFF

v_gene: TRBV10-1
abundance: NA
len: 15
j_gene: TRBJ2-7
d_gene: NA
CDR3nt: TGCGCCAGCAGTGAGGGAGGAATGGGTGCCTACGAGCAGTACTTC
CDR3aa: CASSEGGMGAYEQYF

v_gene: TRBV9
abundance: once
len: 11
j_gene: TRBJ2-1
d_gene: NA
CDR3nt: TGTGCCAGCAGCGCGACTAATGAGCAGTTCTTC
CDR3aa: CASSATNEQFF

v_gene: TRBV4-1
abundance: NA
len: 14
j_gene: TRBJ2-7
d_gene: NA
CDR3nt: TGCGCCAGCAGCCAAGTGACAGGAGTCTACGAGCAGTACTTC
CDR3aa: CASSQVTGVYEQYF

v_gene: TRBV6-6
abundance: NA
len: 12
j_gene: TRBJ2-3
d_gene: NA
CDR3nt: TGTGCCAGCAGTTCATTTCAAGATACGCAGTATTTT
CDR3aa: CASSSFQDTQYF

v_gene: TRBV2
abundance: once
len: 13
j_gene: TRBJ2-1
d_gene: NA
CDR3nt: TGTGCCAGCCGGGCGGAGCCTTTGGATGAGCAGTTCTTC
CDR3aa: CASRAEPLDEQFF

v_gene: TRBV27
abundance: NA
len: 14
j_gene: TRBJ2-2
d_gene: NA
CDR3nt: TGTGCCAGCAGTTTATTCCCGGGCACCGGGGAGCTGTTTTTT
CDR3aa: CASSLFPGTGELFF

v_gene: TRBV25-1
abundance: once
len: 13
j_gene: TRBJ1-2
d_gene: TRBD1
CDR3nt: TGTGCTACGAGAGGGGGCGATAATAGTGGCTACACCTTC
CDR3aa: CATRGGDNSGYTF

v_gene: TRBV7-9
abundance: NA
len: 13
j_gene: TRBJ2-7
d_gene: TRBD2
CDR3nt: TGTGCCAGCACCTGGGGGGGACTCTACGAGCAGTACTTC
CDR3aa: CASTWGGLYEQYF

v_gene: TRBV6-6
abundance: NA
len: 16
j_gene: TRBJ2-1
d_gene: TRBD2
CDR3nt: TGTGCCAGCAGTTCGACTAGCGCCCGATATGACAATGAGCAGTTCTTC
CDR3aa: CASSSTSARYDNEQFF

v_gene: TRBV30
abundance: once
len: 15
j_gene: TRBJ2-2
d_gene: NA
CDR3nt: TGTGCCTGGAGGCCCCGGCCCCTGAGGGCCGGGGAGCTGTTTTTT
CDR3aa: CAWRPRPLRAGELFF

v_gene: TRBV11-2
abundance: NA
len: 12
j_gene: TRBJ2-2
d_gene: NA
CDR3nt: TGTGCCAGCAGCCCGGACAACGGGGAGCTGTTTTTT
CDR3aa: CASSPDNGELFF

v_gene: TRBV27
abundance: NA
len: 14
j_gene: TRBJ2-3
d_gene: TRBD1
CDR3nt: TGTGCCAGCAGTTTAAACAGGGGGTCCGATACGCAGTATTTT
CDR3aa: CASSLNRGSDTQYF

v_gene: TRBV9
abundance: NA
len: 11
j_gene: TRBJ2-5
d_gene: NA
CDR3nt: TGTGCCAGCGGCCCGCAAGAGACCCAGTACTTC
CDR3aa: CASGPQETQYF

v_gene: TRBV7-2
abundance: NA
len: 12
j_gene: TRBJ2-7
d_gene: NA
CDR3nt: TGTGCCAGCAGCTCGACAGGTTACGAGCAGTACTTC
CDR3aa: CASSSTGYEQYF

v_gene: TRBV18
abundance: NA
len: 13
j_gene: TRBJ2-7
d_gene: NA
CDR3nt: TGTGCCAGCTCACCTCCTGACAGCAACGAGCAGTACTTC
CDR3aa: CASSPPDSNEQYF

v_gene: TRBV9
abundance: NA
len: 17
j_gene: TRBJ2-3
d_gene: TRBD2
CDR3nt: TGTGCCAGCAGCGTAGGGGCCTCTAGCGGGAGCACAGATACGCAGTATTTT
CDR3aa: CASSVGASSGSTDTQYF

v_gene: TRBV11-2
abundance: NA
len: 15
j_gene: TRBJ2-7
d_gene: TRBD1
CDR3nt: TGTGCCAGCAGCCTGGGGACAGGAAGCTCCTACGAGCAGTACTTC
CDR3aa: CASSLGTGSSYEQYF

v_gene: TRBV27
abundance: NA
len: 15
j_gene: TRBJ1-5
d_gene: NA
CDR3nt: TGTGCCAGCAGTTCGGCAGGCCGAAGCAATCAGCCCCAGCATTTT
CDR3aa: CASSSAGRSNQPQHF

v_gene: TRBV14
abundance: NA
len: 16
j_gene: TRBJ1-1
d_gene: TRBD1
CDR3nt: TGTGCCAGCAGCCAAACCGCGACAGGGGAGTCCACTGAAGCTTTCTTT
CDR3aa: CASSQTATGESTEAFF

v_gene: TRBV7-9
abundance: NA
len: 15
j_gene: TRBJ1-2
d_gene: NA
CDR3nt: TGTGCCAGCAGCGACGGACACGAAAATAACTATGGCTACACCTTC
CDR3aa: CASSDGHENNYGYTF

v_gene: TRBV4-1
abundance: NA
len: 14
j_gene: TRBJ2-2
d_gene: NA
CDR3nt: TGCGCCAGCAGCCAAGCAGAAAACACCGGGGAGCTGTTTTTT
CDR3aa: CASSQAENTGELFF

v_gene: TRBV19
abundance: NA
len: 14
j_gene: TRBJ1-2
d_gene: TRBD1
CDR3nt: TGTGCCAGTAGTCCGCAGGGGGGTTTAAAGGGCTACACCTTC
CDR3aa: CASSPQGGLKGYTF

v_gene: TRBV27
abundance: NA
len: 15
j_gene: TRBJ2-7
d_gene: NA
CDR3nt: TGTGCCAGCAGTTCGACGACAGGAACCTCCTACGAGCAGTACTTC
CDR3aa: CASSSTTGTSYEQYF

v_gene: TRBV15
abundance: NA
len: 15
j_gene: TRBJ2-1
d_gene: TRBD2
CDR3nt: TGTGCCACCAGCAGTGGCGGGAGGGGTTACAATGAGCAGTTCTTC
CDR3aa: CATSSGGRGYNEQFF

v_gene: TRBV7-9
abundance: NA
len: 15
j_gene: TRBJ2-3
d_gene: TRBD2
CDR3nt: TGTGCCAGCAGCTTAGAGCGGGAAGGAACAGATACGCAGTATTTT
CDR3aa: CASSLEREGTDTQYF

v_gene: TRBV2
abundance: NA
len: 13
j_gene: TRBJ2-7
d_gene: NA
CDR3nt: TGTGCCAGCAGTGCGGCAGATACCTACGAGCAGTACTTC
CDR3aa: CASSAADTYEQYF

v_gene: TRBV11-2
abundance: NA
len: 14
j_gene: TRBJ1-1
d_gene: TRBD1
CDR3nt: TGTGCCAGCAGCTCCAAGGACAGGCCCACTGAAGCTTTCTTT
CDR3aa: CASSSKDRPTEAFF

v_gene: TRBV29-1
abundance: once
len: 17
j_gene: TRBJ2-3
d_gene: NA
CDR3nt: TGCAGCGTTGAAGGGCGCAGGGGCGCTCCGATCACAGATACGCAGTATTTT
CDR3aa: CSVEGRRGAPITDTQYF

v_gene: TRBV5-1
abundance: NA
len: 14
j_gene: TRBJ2-5
d_gene: NA
CDR3nt: TGCGCCAGCAGCTGGTCAATGGTTGGGGAGACCCAGTACTTC
CDR3aa: CASSWSMVGETQYF

v_gene: TRBV30
abundance: once
len: 11
j_gene: TRBJ1-5
d_gene: NA
CDR3nt: TGTGCCTGGAGATCTCTACGGCCCCAGCATTTT
CDR3aa: CAWRSLRPQHF

v_gene: TRBV14
abundance: NA
len: 16
j_gene: TRBJ2-1
d_gene: TRBD2
CDR3nt: TGTGCCAGCAGCTCTTTGGGTGCGGGAGGAAACAATGAGCAGTTCTTC
CDR3aa: CASSSLGAGGNNEQFF

v_gene: TRBV4-1
abundance: NA
len: 15
j_gene: TRBJ2-7
d_gene: NA
CDR3nt: TGCGCCAGCAGCCAATCCCTCGCGGATTCCTACGAGCAGTACTTC
CDR3aa: CASSQSLADSYEQYF

v_gene: TRBV28
abundance: NA
len: 16
j_gene: TRBJ1-4
d_gene: TRBD1
CDR3nt: TGTGCCAGCAGTCTCCTGACCGGGACAGGAAATGAAAAACTGTTTTTT
CDR3aa: CASSLLTGTGNEKLFF

v_gene: TRBV7-9
abundance: NA
len: 12
j_gene: TRBJ1-4
d_gene: NA
CDR3nt: TGTGCCAGCAGCTTAGGCCCAGAAAAACTGTTTTTT
CDR3aa: CASSLGPEKLFF

v_gene: TRBV27
abundance: NA
len: 14
j_gene: TRBJ2-1
d_gene: NA
CDR3nt: TGTGCCAGCAGTTTTGGAGGGGGTGGGGGTGAGCAGTTCTTC
CDR3aa: CASSFGGGGGEQFF

v_gene: TRBV29-1
abundance: NA
len: 16
j_gene: TRBJ2-1
d_gene: TRBD2
CDR3nt: TGCAGCGTTGAAGATCTTCAGGGACTACTTTACAATGAGCAGTTCTTC
CDR3aa: CSVEDLQGLLYNEQFF

v_gene: TRBV5-8
abundance: NA
len: 17
j_gene: TRBJ2-7
d_gene: NA
CDR3nt: TGTGCCAGCAGCTTGGCCCGAGCAGGGGAGTTTTTCTACGAGCAGTACTTC
CDR3aa: CASSLARAGEFFYEQYF

v_gene: TRBV6-5
abundance: NA
len: 13
j_gene: TRBJ2-7
d_gene: NA
CDR3nt: TGTGCCAGCAGTCAGGGCCGGGGAAACGAGCAGTACTTC
CDR3aa: CASSQGRGNEQYF

v_gene: TRBV7-6
abundance: NA
len: 18
j_gene: TRBJ2-7
d_gene: TRBD2
CDR3nt: TGTGCCAGCAGCTTAGCGTATTCTTCTAGCGGGACAGCGTACGAGCAGTACTTC
CDR3aa: CASSLAYSSSGTAYEQYF

v_gene: TRBV7-9
abundance: NA
len: 12
j_gene: TRBJ2-1
d_gene: NA
CDR3nt: TGTGCCAGCAGAAAGCTAGCCCGAATGCAGTTCTTC
CDR3aa: CASRKLARMQFF

v_gene: TRBV6-5
abundance: NA
len: 13
j_gene: TRBJ2-3
d_gene: NA
CDR3nt: TGTGCCAGCAGTTATGGGGCTCCGGATACGCAGTATTTT
CDR3aa: CASSYGAPDTQYF

v_gene: TRBV19
abundance: NA
len: 13
j_gene: TRBJ1-1
d_gene: NA
CDR3nt: TGTGCCAGTAGTCTTGGACTTAACACTGAAGCTTTCTTT
CDR3aa: CASSLGLNTEAFF

v_gene: TRBV11-2
abundance: NA
len: 18
j_gene: TRBJ2-2
d_gene: TRBD2
CDR3nt: TGTGCCAGCAGCTCGATACGAGGGAGGGGCGAAGACACCGGGGAGCTGTTTTTT
CDR3aa: CASSSIRGRGEDTGELFF

v_gene: TRBV27
abundance: NA
len: 14
j_gene: TRBJ2-4
d_gene: NA
CDR3nt: TGTGCCAGCAGTTCCTACACGGATAGTTACATTCAGTACTTC
CDR3aa: CASSSYTDSYIQYF

v_gene: TRBV6-1
abundance: few
len: 14
j_gene: TRBJ2-7
d_gene: TRBD1
CDR3nt: TGTGCCAGCAGTGTCGGGGACAGTTTCTACGAGCAGTACTTC
CDR3aa: CASSVGDSFYEQYF

v_gene: TRBV14
abundance: NA
len: 17
j_gene: TRBJ2-7
d_gene: NA
CDR3nt: TGTGCCAGCAGCCAAGAGGGTTGGCAGGTCAGGGCGGGAGAGCAGTACTTC
CDR3aa: CASSQEGWQVRAGEQYF